Detailed here is one TCR beta chain. Its specificity is not known. Germline V gene lookup returns CDR1 MDHEN and CDR2 SYDVKM. J was trimmed by 4 bases and V by 4 bases; bases with no gene match: 6. The CDR3 consists of 15 residues. Clones were read by immunoSEQ multiplex PCR, and TCRdb kept only the in-frame ones, dropping some. This sample has 80,000 or so clones, with about nine tenths found just once. These data come from a study of T cell responses to AZD1222 COVID-19 vaccine. Study conclusions and caveats: Variant regions that are unmutated are reportedly the target of nearly half of spike-specific TCRs. Repertoires were obtained only post-peak T cell response.

The chain links TRBV28 to TRBJ2-1; 8 positions agree with TRBD2. This TCR was recovered from an adult in good health. The sample consisted of peripheral blood, taken on day 0 of MenACWY control vaccination. CDR3 loop: CASSSLLADYNEQFF. CDR3 nucleotides: TGTGCCAGCAGTTCCCTACTAGCGGATTACAATGAGCAGTTCTTC.